This T cell receptor (beta chain) was captured in a study of T-cell reconstitution after alpha-beta-depleted transplantation in children. Study-level points and caveats: The study reportedly traced alpha-beta T cells about two months after transplant to several hundred expanded graft clones.

In germline, CDR1 is MNHEY, CDR2 SMNVEV (reference sequence). There are 9 residues in the CDR3. V was clipped by 5 bases and J by 9 bases, with 4 bases between them. Note on this clonotype: Its antigen is unknown.

It was with unique molecular identifiers that the TCRbeta library was prepared. TCRdb analysed the PCR reads with MiXCR anew, one entry per CDR3 protein. The sample records fewer than 700,000 distinct CDR3 sequences, under 25% being singletons. This sample comprised PBMCs, mostly from graft donor cells, obtained 360 days after TCRalphabeta/CD19-depleted stem cell transplant. The V and J genes are TRBV27 and TRBJ1-1; D not resolved. The clonotype was recovered from a boy younger than two who had a stem cell transplant for acute myeloid leukemia, so the T cells may come from the graft donor. CDR3 amino acids: CASSPKAFF. The CDR3 DNA reads TGTGCCAGCAGTCCCAAAGCTTTCTTT.